The clone carrying this T cell receptor beta chain was counted only a few times. Antigen unknown. Healthy bone marrow donors made up the donor group. The data were taken from a study of cytomegalovirus exposure and HLA in healthy donors. Findings of the study overall: The authors later linked a missense DCLRE1C variant to TCR beta V- and J-gene trimming. Relative to the approximately 630-donor mean, N-insertions were reportedly fewer in an Asian-associated ancestry cluster in a later analysis.

PCR involved 60 Vbeta and 13 Jbeta primers. Produced via immunoSEQ multiplex PCR; TCRdb's table is partial and in-frame only. The sample holds 150,000 to 200,000 clones, about three quarters seen once. The CDR3 is 15 residues long. V was cut by 0 bases and J by 6 bases, with 12 bases left in between. Per germline, CDR1 LNHNV and CDR2 YYDKDF (reference sequence). The rearrangement joins TRBV15 to TRBJ1-5, with a weak D call TRBD1 (5 bases). The sequenced material came from PBMCs. The receptor was derived from a woman in her thirties or forties in good health and CMV-seronegative. The CDR3 here is CATSRDSGDGQPQHF. The CDR3 nucleotides are TGTGCCACCAGCAGAGATTCGGGGGACGGTCAGCCCCAGCATTTT.